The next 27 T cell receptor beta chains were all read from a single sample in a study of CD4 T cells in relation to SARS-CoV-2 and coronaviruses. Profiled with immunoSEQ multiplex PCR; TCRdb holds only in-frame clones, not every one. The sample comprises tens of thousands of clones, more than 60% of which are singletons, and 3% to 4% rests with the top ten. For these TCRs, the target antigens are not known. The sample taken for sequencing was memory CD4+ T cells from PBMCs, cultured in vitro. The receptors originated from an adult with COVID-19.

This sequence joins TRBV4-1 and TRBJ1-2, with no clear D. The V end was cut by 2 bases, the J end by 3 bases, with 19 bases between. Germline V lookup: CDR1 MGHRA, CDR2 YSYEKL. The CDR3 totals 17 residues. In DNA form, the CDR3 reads TGCGCCAGCAGCCAATCTAGAACGGCGCAAGGGCACTATGGCTACACCTTC. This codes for CASSQSRTAQGHYGYTF.

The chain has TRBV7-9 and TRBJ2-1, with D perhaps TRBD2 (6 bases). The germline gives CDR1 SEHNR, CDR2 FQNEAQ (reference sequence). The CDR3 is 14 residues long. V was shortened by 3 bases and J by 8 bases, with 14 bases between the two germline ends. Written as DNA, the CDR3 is TGTGCCAGCAGCTTTTATTCGGGAGAGGATGAGCAGTTCTTC. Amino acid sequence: CASSFYSGEDEQFF. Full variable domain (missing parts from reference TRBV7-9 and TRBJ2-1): DTGVSQNPRHKITKRGQNVTFRCDPISEHNRLYWYRQTLGQGPEFLTYFQNEAQLEKSRLLSDRFSAERPKGSFSTLEIQRTEQGDSAMYLCASSFYSGEDEQFFGPGTRLTVL.

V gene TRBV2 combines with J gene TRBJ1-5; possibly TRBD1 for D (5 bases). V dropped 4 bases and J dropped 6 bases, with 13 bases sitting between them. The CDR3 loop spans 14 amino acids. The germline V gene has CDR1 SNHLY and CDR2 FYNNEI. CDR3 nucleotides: TGTGCCAGCAGTGCCAGGGAGGTTGCTCAGCCCCAGCATTTT. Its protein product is CASSAREVAQPQHF.

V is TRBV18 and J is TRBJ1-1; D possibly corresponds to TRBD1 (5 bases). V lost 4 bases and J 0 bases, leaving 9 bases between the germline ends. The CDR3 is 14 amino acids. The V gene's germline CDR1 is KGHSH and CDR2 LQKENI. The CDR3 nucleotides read TGTGCCAGCTCACTACGGGGGATGAACACTGAAGCTTTCTTT. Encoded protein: CASSLRGMNTEAFF. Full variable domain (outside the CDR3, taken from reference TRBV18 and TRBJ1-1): NAGVMQNPRHLVRRRGQEARLRCSPMKGHSHVYWYRQLPEEGLKFMVYLQKENIIDESGMPKERFSAEFPKEGPSILRIQQVVRGDSAAYFCASSLRGMNTEAFFGQGTRLTVV.

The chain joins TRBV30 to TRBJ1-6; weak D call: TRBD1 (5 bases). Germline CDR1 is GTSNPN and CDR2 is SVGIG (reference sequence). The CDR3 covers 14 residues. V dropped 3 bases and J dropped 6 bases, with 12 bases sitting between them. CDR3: CAWSRGEINSPLHF. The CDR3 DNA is TGTGCCTGGAGCCGGGGGGAGATTAATTCACCCCTCCACTTT.

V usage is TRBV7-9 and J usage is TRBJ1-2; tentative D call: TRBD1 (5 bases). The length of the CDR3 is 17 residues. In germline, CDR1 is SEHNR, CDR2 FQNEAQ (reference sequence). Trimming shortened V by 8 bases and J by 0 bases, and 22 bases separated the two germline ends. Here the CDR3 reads CASYKPTDEKANYGYTF. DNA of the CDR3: TGTGCCAGCTATAAACCGACAGACGAAAAAGCTAACTATGGCTACACCTTC.

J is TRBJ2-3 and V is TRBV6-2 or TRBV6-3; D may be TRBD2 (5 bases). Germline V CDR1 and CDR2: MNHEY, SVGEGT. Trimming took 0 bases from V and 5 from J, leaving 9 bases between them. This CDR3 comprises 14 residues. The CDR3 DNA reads TGTGCCAGCAGTTACTCGAGTGAGGGAGATACGCAGTATTTT. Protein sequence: CASSYSSEGDTQYF.

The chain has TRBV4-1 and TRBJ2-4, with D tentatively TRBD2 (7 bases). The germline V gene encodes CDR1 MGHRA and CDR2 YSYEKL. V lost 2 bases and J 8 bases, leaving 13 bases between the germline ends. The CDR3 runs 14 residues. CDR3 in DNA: TGCGCCAGCAGCCAAAGGAGAGGGGGGGACATTCAGTACTTC. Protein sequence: CASSQRRGGDIQYF.

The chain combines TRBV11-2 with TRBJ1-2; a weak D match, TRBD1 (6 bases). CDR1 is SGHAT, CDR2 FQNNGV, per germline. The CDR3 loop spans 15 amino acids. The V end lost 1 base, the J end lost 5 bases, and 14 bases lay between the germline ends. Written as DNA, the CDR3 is TGTGCCAGCAGCTTAGGGGCGGCGGGACAATATGGCTACACCTTC. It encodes CASSLGAAGQYGYTF.

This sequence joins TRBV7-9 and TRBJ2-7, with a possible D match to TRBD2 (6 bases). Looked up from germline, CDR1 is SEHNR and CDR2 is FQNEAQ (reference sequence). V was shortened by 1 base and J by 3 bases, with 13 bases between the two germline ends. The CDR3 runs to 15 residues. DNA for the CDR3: TGTGCCAGCAGCTTAGGGGACTTCCCCGACTACGAGCAGTACTTC. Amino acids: CASSLGDFPDYEQYF.

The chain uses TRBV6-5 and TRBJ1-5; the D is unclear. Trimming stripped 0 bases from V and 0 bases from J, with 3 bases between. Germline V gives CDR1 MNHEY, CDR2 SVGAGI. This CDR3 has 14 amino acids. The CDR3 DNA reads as TGTGCCAGCAGTTACTCGCGTAGCAATCAGCCCCAGCATTTT. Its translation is CASSYSRSNQPQHF.

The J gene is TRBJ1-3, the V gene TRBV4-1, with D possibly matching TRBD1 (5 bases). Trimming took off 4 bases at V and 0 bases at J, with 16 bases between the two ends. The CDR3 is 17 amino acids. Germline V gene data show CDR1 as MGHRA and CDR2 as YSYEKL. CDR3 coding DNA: TGCGCCAGCAGCCGAAAGCTTGACAGTATCTCTGGAAACACCATATATTTT. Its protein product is CASSRKLDSISGNTIYF.

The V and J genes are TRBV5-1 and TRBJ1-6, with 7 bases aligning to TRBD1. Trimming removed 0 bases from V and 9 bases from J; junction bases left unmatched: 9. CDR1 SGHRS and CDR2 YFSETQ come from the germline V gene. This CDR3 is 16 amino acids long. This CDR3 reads CASSLGQGTHGSPLHF. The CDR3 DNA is TGCGCCAGCAGCTTGGGACAGGGAACCCATGGTTCACCCCTCCACTTT.

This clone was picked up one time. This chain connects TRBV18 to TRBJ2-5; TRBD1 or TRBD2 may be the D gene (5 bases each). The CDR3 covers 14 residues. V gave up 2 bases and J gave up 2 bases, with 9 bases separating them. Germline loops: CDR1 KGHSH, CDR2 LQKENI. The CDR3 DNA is TGTGCCAGCTCACCAATGGGGGATCAAGAGACCCAGTACTTC. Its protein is CASSPMGDQETQYF.

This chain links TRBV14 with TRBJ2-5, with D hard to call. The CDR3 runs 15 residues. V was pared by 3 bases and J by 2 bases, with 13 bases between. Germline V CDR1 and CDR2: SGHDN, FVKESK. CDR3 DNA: TGTGCCAGCAGCCAGCAAACGGGCGCACAAGAGACCCAGTACTTC. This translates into CASSQQTGAQETQYF.

The CDR3 DNA reads as TGTGCCGCTACCCGTGGCAGGGGCGTTCCCGGGAGGGATGGCTACACCTTC. Protein: CAATRGRGVPGRDGYTF. The chain joins TRBV28 to TRBJ1-2; D might be TRBD1 (6 bases). Germline V gene sequence: CDR1 MDHEN, CDR2 SYDVKM. The germline V and J ends were trimmed by 11 bases and 6 bases, with 31 bases remaining between them. This CDR3 region has 17 residues.

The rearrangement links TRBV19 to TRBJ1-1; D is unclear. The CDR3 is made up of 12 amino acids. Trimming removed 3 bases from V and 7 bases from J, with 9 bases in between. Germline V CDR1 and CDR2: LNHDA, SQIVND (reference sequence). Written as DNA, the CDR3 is TGTGCCAGTAGTATGTGGCAAGTTGAAGCTTTCTTT. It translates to CASSMWQVEAFF.

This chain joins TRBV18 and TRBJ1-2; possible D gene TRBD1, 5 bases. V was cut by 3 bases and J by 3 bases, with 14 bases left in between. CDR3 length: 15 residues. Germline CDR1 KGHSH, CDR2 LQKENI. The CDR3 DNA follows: TGTGCCAGCTCACCCGGGACGTCGGTTGACTATGGCTACACCTTC. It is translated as CASSPGTSVDYGYTF. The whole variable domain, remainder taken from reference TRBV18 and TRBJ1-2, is NAGVMQNPRHLVRRRGQEARLRCSPMKGHSHVYWYRQLPEEGLKFMVYLQKENIIDESGMPKERFSAEFPKEGPSILRIQQVVRGDSAAYFCASSPGTSVDYGYTFGSGTRLTVV.

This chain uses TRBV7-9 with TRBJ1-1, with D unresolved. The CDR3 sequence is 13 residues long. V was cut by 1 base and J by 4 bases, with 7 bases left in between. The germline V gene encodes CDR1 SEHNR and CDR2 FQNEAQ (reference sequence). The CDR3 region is CASSLVLSTEAFF. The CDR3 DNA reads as TGTGCCAGCAGCTTAGTTTTATCCACTGAAGCTTTCTTT.

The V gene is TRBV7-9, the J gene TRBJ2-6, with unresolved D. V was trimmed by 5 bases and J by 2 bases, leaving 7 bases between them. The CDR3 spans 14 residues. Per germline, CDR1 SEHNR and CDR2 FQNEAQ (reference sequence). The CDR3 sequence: CASSEDAGANVLTF. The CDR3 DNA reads TGTGCCAGCAGCGAGGACGCTGGGGCCAACGTCCTGACTTTC.

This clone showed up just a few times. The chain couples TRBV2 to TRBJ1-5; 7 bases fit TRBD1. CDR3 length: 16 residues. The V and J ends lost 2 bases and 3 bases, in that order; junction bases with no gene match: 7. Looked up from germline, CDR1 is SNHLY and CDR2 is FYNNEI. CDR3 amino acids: CASSEKVTGSNQPQHF. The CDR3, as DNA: TGTGCCAGCAGTGAAAAAGTGACAGGGTCCAATCAGCCCCAGCATTTT.

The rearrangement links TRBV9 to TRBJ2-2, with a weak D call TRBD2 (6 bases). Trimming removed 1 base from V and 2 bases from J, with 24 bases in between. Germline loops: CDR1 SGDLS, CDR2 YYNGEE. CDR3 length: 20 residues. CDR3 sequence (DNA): TGTGCCAGCAGCGTATCGATTGGCGGGGCGGGTTCGAGAAACACCGGGGAGCTGTTTTTT. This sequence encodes CASSVSIGGAGSRNTGELFF.

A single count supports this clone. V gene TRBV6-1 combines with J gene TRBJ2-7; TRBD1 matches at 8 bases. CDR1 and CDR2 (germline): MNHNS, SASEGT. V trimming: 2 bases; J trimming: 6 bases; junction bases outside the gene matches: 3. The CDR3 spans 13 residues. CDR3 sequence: CASSEWDRPEQYF. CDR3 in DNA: TGTGCCAGCAGTGAATGGGACAGGCCCGAGCAGTACTTC.

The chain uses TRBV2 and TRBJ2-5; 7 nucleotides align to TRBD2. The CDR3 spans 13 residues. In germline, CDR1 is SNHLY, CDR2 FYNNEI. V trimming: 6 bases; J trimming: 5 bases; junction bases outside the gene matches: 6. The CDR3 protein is CASRGGERETQYF. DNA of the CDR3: TGTGCCAGCAGGGGGGGGGAAAGGGAGACCCAGTACTTC. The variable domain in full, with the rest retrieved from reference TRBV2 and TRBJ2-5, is EPEVTQTPSHQVTQMGQEVILRCVPISNHLYFYWYRQILGQKVEFLVSFYNNEISEKSEIFDDQFSVERPDGSNFTLKIRSTKLEDSAMYFCASRGGERETQYFGPGTRLLVL.

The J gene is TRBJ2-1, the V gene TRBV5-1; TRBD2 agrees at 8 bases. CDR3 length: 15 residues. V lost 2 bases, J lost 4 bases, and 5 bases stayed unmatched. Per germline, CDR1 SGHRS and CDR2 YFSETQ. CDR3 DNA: TGCGCCAGCAGCTTCCAAGCGGGAGCATACAATGAGCAGTTCTTC. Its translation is CASSFQAGAYNEQFF.

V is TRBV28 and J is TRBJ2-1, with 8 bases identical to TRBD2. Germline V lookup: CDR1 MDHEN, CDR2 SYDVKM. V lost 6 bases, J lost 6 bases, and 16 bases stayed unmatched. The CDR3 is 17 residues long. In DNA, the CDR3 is TGTGCCAGCAGCTCACCTCGCCACAGCGGGAGTACCAATGAGCAGTTCTTC. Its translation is CASSSPRHSGSTNEQFF. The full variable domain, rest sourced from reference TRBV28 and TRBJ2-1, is DVKVTQSSRYLVKRTGEKVFLECVQDMDHENMFWYRQDPGLGLRLIYFSYDVKMKEKGDIPEGYSVSREKKERFSLILESASTNQTSMYLCASSSPRHSGSTNEQFFGPGTRLTVL.

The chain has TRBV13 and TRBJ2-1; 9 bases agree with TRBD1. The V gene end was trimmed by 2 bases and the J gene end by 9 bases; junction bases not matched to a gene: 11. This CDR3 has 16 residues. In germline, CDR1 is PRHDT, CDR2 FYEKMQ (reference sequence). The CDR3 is CASSLLLVTGGSEQFF. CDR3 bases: TGTGCCAGCAGCTTACTTCTGGTTACAGGGGGCAGTGAGCAGTTCTTC.